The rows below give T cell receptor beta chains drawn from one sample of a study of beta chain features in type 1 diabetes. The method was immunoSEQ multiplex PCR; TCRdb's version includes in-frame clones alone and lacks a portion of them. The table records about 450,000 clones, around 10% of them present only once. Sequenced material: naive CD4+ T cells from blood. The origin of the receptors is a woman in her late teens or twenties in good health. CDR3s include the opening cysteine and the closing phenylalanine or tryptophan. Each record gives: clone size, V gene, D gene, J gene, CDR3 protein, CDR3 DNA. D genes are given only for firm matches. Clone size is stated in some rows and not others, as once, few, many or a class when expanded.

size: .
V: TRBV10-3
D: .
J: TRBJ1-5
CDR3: CAISGSRGDQPQHF
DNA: TGTGCCATCAGTGGGAGCCGTGGCGATCAGCCCCAGCATTTT

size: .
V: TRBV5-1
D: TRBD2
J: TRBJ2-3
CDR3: CASSLRTSGIADTQYF
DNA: TGCGCCAGCAGCTTAAGGACTAGCGGGATCGCAGATACGCAGTATTTT

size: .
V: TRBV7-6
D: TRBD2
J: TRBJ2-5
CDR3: CASSLGLAGHDETQYF
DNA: TGTGCCAGCAGCTTAGGACTAGCGGGGCATGACGAGACCCAGTACTTC

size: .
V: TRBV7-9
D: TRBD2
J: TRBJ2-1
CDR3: CASSLARGSSYNEQFF
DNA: TGTGCCAGCAGCTTAGCGCGCGGGAGCTCCTACAATGAGCAGTTCTTC

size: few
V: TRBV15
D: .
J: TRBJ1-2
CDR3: CATSTGLAFYGYTF
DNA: TGTGCCACCAGCACGGGTCTCGCCTTTTATGGCTACACCTTC

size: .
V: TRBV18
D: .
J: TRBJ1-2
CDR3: CASSLAGIGYTF
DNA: TGTGCCAGCTCATTGGCAGGAATTGGCTACACCTTC

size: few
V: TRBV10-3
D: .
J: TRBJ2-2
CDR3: CAISEKGSTGELFF
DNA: TGTGCCATCAGTGAAAAGGGAAGCACCGGGGAGCTGTTTTTT

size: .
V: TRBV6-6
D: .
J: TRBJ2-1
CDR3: CASSKDRTHEQFF
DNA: TGTGCCAGCAGCAAAGACAGGACTCATGAGCAGTTCTTC

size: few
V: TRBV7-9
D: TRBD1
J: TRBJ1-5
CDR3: CASSITGDGDQPQHF
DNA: TGTGCCAGCAGCATCACAGGGGACGGGGATCAGCCCCAGCATTTT

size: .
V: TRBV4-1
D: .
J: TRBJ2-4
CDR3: CASSQVQGLGWSAKNIQYF
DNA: TGCGCCAGCAGCCAAGTTCAGGGGCTGGGATGGTCGGCCAAAAACATTCAGTACTTC

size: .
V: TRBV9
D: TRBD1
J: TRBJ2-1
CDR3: CASSVPGGAVSNEQFF
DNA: TGTGCCAGCAGCGTCCCAGGGGGCGCGGTAAGCAATGAGCAGTTCTTC

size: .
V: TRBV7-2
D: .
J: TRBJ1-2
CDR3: CASSLVGRRADYGYTF
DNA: TGTGCCAGCAGCTTAGTGGGCCGCAGGGCCGACTATGGCTACACCTTC

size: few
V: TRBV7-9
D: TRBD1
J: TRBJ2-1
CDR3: CASSPGQGYNEQFF
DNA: TGTGCCAGCAGTCCGGGACAGGGTTACAATGAGCAGTTCTTC

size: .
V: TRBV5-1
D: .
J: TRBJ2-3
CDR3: CASSLNPGTDTQYF
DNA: TGCGCCAGCAGCTTAAACCCGGGCACAGATACGCAGTATTTT

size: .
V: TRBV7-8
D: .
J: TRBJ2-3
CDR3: CASSLAWVEGTQYF
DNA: TGTGCCAGCAGCTTAGCTTGGGTTGAAGGCACGCAGTATTTT

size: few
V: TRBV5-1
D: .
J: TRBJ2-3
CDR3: CASSLIRRAVGTDTQYF
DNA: TGCGCCAGCAGCTTGATCCGGCGCGCGGTAGGCACAGATACGCAGTATTTT

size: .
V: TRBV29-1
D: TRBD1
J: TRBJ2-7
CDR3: CSVHNLGTDRAYEQYF
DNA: TGCAGCGTCCATAATCTTGGCACAGACAGGGCCTACGAGCAGTACTTC

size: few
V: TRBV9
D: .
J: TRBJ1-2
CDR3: CATKGGFGYTF
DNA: TGTGCCACCAAGGGAGGCTTTGGCTACACCTTC

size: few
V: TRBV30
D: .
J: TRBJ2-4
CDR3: CAWRPPGANIQYF
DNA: TGTGCCTGGAGGCCCCCAGGGGCGAACATTCAGTACTTC

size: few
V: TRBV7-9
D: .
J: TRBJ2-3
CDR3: CASSWYQGGTDTQYF
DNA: TGTGCCAGCAGCTGGTATCAGGGTGGCACAGATACGCAGTATTTT

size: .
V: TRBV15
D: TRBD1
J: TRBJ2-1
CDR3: CATSRGQGNYNEQFF
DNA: TGTGCCACCAGCAGGGGACAGGGAAACTACAATGAGCAGTTCTTC

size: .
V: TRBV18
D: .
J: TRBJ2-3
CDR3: CASSPKPRATQYF
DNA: TGTGCCAGCTCACCAAAACCTAGGGCTACGCAGTATTTT

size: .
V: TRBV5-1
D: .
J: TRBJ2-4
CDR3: CASSLVQQDRDIQYF
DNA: TGCGCCAGCAGCTTGGTTCAGCAGGATAGGGACATTCAGTACTTC

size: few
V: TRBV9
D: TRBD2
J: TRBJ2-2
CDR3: CASSAGGSHTGELFF
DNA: TGTGCCAGCAGCGCCGGGGGGTCACACACCGGGGAGCTGTTTTTT

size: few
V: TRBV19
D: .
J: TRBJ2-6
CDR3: CASSRKTVPGSGANVLTF
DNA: TGTGCCAGTAGTAGGAAGACAGTTCCTGGTTCTGGGGCCAACGTCCTGACTTTC

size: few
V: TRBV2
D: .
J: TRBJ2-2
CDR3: CASSGTGGTGELFF
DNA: TGTGCCAGCAGTGGAACCGGGGGTACCGGGGAGCTGTTTTTT

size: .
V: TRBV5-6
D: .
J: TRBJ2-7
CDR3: CASSSGYEQYF
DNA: TGTGCCAGCAGCTCAGGATACGAGCAGTACTTC

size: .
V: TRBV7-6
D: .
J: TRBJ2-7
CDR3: CASSLGDPSTYEQYF
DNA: TGTGCCAGCAGCTTGGGCGACCCTAGCACATACGAGCAGTACTTC

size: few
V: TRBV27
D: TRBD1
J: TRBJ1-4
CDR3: CASSPQGPLSEKLFF
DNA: TGTGCCAGCAGTCCACAGGGGCCGCTGAGTGAAAAACTGTTTTTT

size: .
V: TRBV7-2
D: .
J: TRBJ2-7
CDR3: CASSLGSGSVSYEQYF
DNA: TGTGCCAGCAGCTTAGGGTCAGGGTCTGTCTCCTACGAGCAGTACTTC

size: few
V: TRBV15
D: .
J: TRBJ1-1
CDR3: CATSRYRVNTEAFF
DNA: TGTGCCACCAGCAGGTACAGGGTGAACACTGAAGCTTTCTTT

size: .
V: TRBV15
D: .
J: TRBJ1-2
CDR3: CATSRDLRYGYTF
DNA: TGTGCCACCAGCAGAGATCTCCGCTATGGCTACACCTTC

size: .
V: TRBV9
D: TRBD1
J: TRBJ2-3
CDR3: CASRGQLTDTQYF
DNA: TGTGCCAGCCGGGGACAGCTCACAGATACGCAGTATTTT

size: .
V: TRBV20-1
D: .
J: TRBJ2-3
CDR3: CSAFIRDTQYF
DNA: TGCAGTGCTTTTATTCGGGATACGCAGTATTTT

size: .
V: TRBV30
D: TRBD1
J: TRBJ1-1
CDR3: CAWTRVRTGGTSRVNTEAFF
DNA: TGTGCCTGGACCCGAGTCCGGACAGGGGGCACCTCACGGGTGAACACTGAAGCTTTCTTT

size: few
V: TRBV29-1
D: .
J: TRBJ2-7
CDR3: CSVVKGGTYEQYF
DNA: TGCAGCGTTGTAAAGGGGGGTACCTACGAGCAGTACTTC

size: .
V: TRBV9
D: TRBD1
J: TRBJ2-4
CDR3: CASSRGQGGMAKNIQYF
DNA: TGTGCCAGCAGCCGGGGACAGGGAGGTATGGCCAAAAACATTCAGTACTTC

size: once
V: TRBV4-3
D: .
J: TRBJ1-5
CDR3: CASSQEMALGQPQHF
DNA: TGCGCCAGCAGCCAAGAGATGGCTTTGGGTCAGCCCCAGCATTTT

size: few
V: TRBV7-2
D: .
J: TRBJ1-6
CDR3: CASSLQGYNSPLHF
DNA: TGTGCCAGCAGCTTACAGGGTTATAATTCACCCCTCCACTTT

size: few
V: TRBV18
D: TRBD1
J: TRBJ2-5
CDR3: CASSLIPGQRETQYF
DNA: TGTGCCAGCTCCTTAATCCCGGGACAGCGAGAGACCCAGTACTTC

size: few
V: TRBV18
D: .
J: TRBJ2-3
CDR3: CASSPPTGTSTDTQYF
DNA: TGTGCCAGCTCACCACCGACGGGGACTAGCACAGATACGCAGTATTTT

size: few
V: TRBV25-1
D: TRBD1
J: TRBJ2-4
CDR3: CASSDPGQGANIQYF
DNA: TGTGCCAGCAGTGACCCGGGCCAGGGGGCGAACATTCAGTACTTC

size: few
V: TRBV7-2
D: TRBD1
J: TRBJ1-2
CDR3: CASSPRQGTNYGYTF
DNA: TGTGCCAGCAGCCCGAGACAGGGAACTAACTATGGCTACACCTTC

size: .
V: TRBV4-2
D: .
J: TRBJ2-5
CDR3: CASSHGTGKETQYF
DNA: TGTGCCAGCAGCCATGGAACAGGGAAAGAGACCCAGTACTTC

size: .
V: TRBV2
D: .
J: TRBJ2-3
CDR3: CASSVAADTQYF
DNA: TGTGCCAGCAGTGTAGCCGCCGATACGCAGTATTTT

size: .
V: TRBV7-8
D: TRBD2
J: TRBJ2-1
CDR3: CASSSISVGSGRAGEQFF
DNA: TGTGCCAGCAGCTCGATATCAGTAGGTAGCGGGAGGGCTGGTGAGCAGTTCTTC

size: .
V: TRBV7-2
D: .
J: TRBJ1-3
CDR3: CASSSQGTGNTIYF
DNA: TGTGCCAGCAGCTCGCAGGGAACCGGAAACACCATATATTTT

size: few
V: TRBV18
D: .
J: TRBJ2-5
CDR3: CASSPSAETQYF
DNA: TGTGCCAGCTCACCTTCTGCGGAGACCCAGTACTTC

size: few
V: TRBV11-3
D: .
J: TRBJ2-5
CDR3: CASSLPRGGGETQYF
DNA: TGTGCCAGCAGCTTACCTCGGGGCGGAGGGGAGACCCAGTACTTC